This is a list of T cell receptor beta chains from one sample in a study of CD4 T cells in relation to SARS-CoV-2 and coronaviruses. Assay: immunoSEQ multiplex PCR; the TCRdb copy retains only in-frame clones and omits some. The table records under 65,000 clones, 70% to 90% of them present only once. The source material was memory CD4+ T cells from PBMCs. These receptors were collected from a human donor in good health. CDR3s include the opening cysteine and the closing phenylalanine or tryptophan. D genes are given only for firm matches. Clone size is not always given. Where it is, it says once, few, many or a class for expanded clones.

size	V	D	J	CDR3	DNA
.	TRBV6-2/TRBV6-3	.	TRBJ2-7	CASSHSYEQYF	TGTGCCAGCAGCCATTCCTACGAGCAGTACTTC
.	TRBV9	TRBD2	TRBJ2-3	CASSVGGRAGDTQYF	TGTGCCAGCAGCGTAGGAGGGAGGGCAGGAGATACGCAGTATTTT
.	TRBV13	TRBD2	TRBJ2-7	CASSPPSPIAGGGEQYF	TGTGCCAGCAGCCCACCATCCCCTATAGCGGGTGGAGGCGAGCAGTACTTC
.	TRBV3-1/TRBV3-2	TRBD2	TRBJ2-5	CASSPTGREETQYF	TGTGCCAGCAGCCCGACCGGGAGGGAAGAGACCCAGTACTTC
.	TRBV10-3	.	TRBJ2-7	CATQAGAHEQYF	TGTGCCACCCAGGCGGGGGCCCACGAGCAGTACTTC
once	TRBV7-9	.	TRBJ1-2	CASSLRQSNYGYTF	TGTGCCAGCAGCTTACGACAGTCTAACTATGGCTACACCTTC
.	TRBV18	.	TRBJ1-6	CASSPDNSPLHF	TGTGCCAGCTCACCAGATAATTCACCCCTCCACTTT
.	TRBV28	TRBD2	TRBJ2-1	CASSGPGLAAVQFF	TGTGCCAGCAGTGGTCCGGGACTAGCGGCAGTCCAGTTCTTC
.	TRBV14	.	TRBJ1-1	CASSPWTGNTEAFF	TGTGCCAGCAGCCCCTGGACGGGGAACACTGAAGCTTTCTTT
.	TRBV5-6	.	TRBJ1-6	CASSLGQGTNNSPLHF	TGTGCCAGCAGCTTGGGGCAGGGTACCAATAATTCACCCCTCCACTTT
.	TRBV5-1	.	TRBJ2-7	CASSLGAWAEQYF	TGCGCCAGCAGCTTGGGGGCGTGGGCCGAGCAGTACTTC
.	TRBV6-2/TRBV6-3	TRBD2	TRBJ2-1	CASSRSGGGNEQFF	TGTGCCAGCAGCCGTAGCGGGGGGGGTAATGAGCAGTTCTTC
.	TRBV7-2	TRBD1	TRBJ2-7	CASSLSRGRSGRYEQYF	TGTGCCAGCAGCTTAAGCAGGGGGCGCAGCGGGCGTTACGAGCAGTACTTC
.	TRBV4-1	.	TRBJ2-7	CASSQEKTGVGEQYF	TGCGCCAGCAGCCAAGAAAAGACAGGAGTGGGCGAGCAGTACTTC
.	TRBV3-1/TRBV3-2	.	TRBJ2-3	CASSQSDTQYF	TGTGCCAGCAGCCAATCAGATACGCAGTATTTT
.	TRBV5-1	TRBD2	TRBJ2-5	CASSLTASGSGETQYF	TGCGCCAGCAGCTTGACCGCTAGCGGGAGTGGGGAGACCCAGTACTTC
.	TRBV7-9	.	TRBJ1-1	CASSLVSGRGTEAFF	TGTGCCAGCAGCTTAGTATCGGGCAGAGGTACTGAAGCTTTCTTT
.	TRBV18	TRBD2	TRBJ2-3	CASSPTSGSTDTQYF	TGTGCCAGCTCACCGACTAGCGGAAGCACAGATACGCAGTATTTT
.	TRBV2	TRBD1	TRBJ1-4	CASGKQGLAGKLFF	TGTGCCAGTGGGAAACAGGGGCTCGCGGGGAAACTGTTTTTT
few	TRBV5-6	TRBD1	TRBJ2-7	CASKRTGSAYEQYF	TGTGCCAGCAAAAGGACAGGGTCCGCCTACGAGCAGTACTTC
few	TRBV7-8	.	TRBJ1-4	CASSLEATNEKLFF	TGTGCCAGCAGCTTAGAGGCAACTAATGAAAAACTGTTTTTT
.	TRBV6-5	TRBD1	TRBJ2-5	CASSSRQGLRETQYF	TGTGCCAGCAGTTCCCGACAGGGGCTAAGGGAGACCCAGTACTTC
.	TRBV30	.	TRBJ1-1	CAWSYTWGGSTEAFF	TGTGCCTGGAGCTATACTTGGGGCGGCAGCACTGAAGCTTTCTTT
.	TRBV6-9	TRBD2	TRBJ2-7	CASNPGRGRATYEQYF	TGTGCCAGCAACCCAGGTCGCGGGAGGGCCACCTACGAGCAGTACTTC
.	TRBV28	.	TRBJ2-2	CASSFRTANTGELFF	TGTGCCAGCAGTTTTCGGACAGCTAACACCGGGGAGCTGTTTTTT
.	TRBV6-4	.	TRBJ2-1	CASSDRSGEQFF	TGTGCCAGCAGTGATAGAAGCGGTGAGCAGTTCTTC
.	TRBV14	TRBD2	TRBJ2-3	CASSQDLSLRESIDTQYF	TGTGCCAGCAGCCAAGATTTGAGTCTGCGGGAGAGTATAGATACGCAGTATTTT
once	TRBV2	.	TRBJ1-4	CASTRQAPNEKLFF	TGTGCCAGCACGCGACAGGCACCTAATGAAAAACTGTTTTTT
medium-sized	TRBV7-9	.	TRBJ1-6	CASSLDLYNSPLHF	TGTGCCAGCAGCTTAGACTTATATAATTCACCCCTCCACTTT
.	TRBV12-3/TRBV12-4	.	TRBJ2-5	CASSSQVQETQYF	TGTGCCAGCAGTTCCCAGGTCCAAGAGACCCAGTACTTC
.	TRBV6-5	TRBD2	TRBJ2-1	CASRILAGVDNEQFF	TGTGCCAGCAGGATTCTAGCGGGAGTGGACAATGAGCAGTTCTTC
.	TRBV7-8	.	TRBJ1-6	CASSLDASNNSPLHF	TGTGCCAGCAGCTTAGACGCGTCCAATAATTCACCCCTCCACTTT
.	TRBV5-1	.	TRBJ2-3	CASSFREKISTDTQYF	TGCGCCAGCAGCTTCCGGGAAAAAATTAGCACAGATACGCAGTATTTT
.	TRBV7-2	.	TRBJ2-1	CASSLGNGEDEQFF	TGTGCCAGCAGCTTAGGAAACGGGGAAGATGAGCAGTTCTTC
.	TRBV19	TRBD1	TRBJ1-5	CATKGALNQPQHF	TGTGCCACCAAGGGGGCTCTCAATCAGCCCCAGCATTTT
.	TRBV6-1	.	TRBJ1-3	CASSSEGNTIYF	TGTGCCAGCAGTTCCGAAGGAAACACCATATATTTT
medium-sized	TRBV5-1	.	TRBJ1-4	CASSLQGSGEKLFF	TGCGCCAGCAGCCTACAGGGTTCTGGCGAAAAACTGTTTTTT
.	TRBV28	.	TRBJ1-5	CASSGGGRSNQPQHF	TGTGCCAGCAGCGGTGGGGGACGGAGCAATCAGCCCCAGCATTTT
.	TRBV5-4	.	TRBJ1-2	CASSSLVYGYTF	TGTGCCAGCAGCTCCCTTGTTTATGGCTACACCTTC
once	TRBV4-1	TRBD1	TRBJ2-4	CASSQGPGQVAKNIQYF	TGCGCCAGCAGCCAAGGTCCGGGACAGGTAGCCAAAAACATTCAGTACTTC
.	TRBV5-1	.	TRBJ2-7	CASSLVVGHEQYF	TGCGCCAGCAGCTTGGTGGTAGGGCACGAGCAGTACTTC
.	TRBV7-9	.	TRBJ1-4	CASSLFFAARNEKLFF	TGTGCCAGCAGCTTATTTTTTGCCGCCAGAAATGAAAAACTGTTTTTT
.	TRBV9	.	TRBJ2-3	CASSVEAESSTDTQYF	TGTGCCAGCAGCGTAGAGGCAGAATCCTCCACAGATACGCAGTATTTT
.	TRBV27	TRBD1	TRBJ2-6	CASTPTGPPYSGANVLTF	TGTGCCAGCACCCCGACAGGGCCTCCGTACTCTGGGGCCAACGTCCTGACTTTC
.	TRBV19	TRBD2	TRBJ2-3	CASSIWAGGITDTQYF	TGTGCCAGTAGTATCTGGGCGGGAGGTATCACAGATACGCAGTATTTT
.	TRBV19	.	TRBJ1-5	CASNLRAGANQPQHF	TGTGCCAGTAACCTCCGGGCTGGGGCCAATCAGCCCCAGCATTTT
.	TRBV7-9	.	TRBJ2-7	CASSFTLAYEQYF	TGTGCCAGCAGCTTTACTCTTGCCTACGAGCAGTACTTC
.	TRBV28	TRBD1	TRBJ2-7	CASSLLAGQGNEQYF	TGTGCCAGCAGTTTACTGGCGGGACAGGGTAACGAGCAGTACTTC
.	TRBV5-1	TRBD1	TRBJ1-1	CASSTGQKNTEAFF	TGCGCCAGCAGCACGGGACAGAAGAACACTGAAGCTTTCTTT
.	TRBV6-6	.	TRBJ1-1	CASKESMGITEAFF	TGTGCCAGCAAGGAGAGTATGGGGATCACTGAAGCTTTCTTT
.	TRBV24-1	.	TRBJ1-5	CATSDNRAPLNQPQHF	TGTGCCACCAGTGACAACAGGGCCCCACTAAATCAGCCCCAGCATTTT
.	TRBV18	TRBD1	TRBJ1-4	CASSPLSGQGDEKLFF	TGTGCCAGCTCACCACTGAGCGGACAGGGTGATGAAAAACTGTTTTTT
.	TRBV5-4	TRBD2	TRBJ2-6	CASSKPGGGSGANVLTF	TGTGCCAGCAGCAAACCGGGAGGGGGGTCTGGGGCCAACGTCCTGACTTTC
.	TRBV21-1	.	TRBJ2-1	CASSKVRNRGLDEQFF	TGTGCCAGCAGCAAAGTCAGGAACAGGGGGCTAGATGAGCAGTTCTTC
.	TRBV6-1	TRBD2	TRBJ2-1	CASGGSYEQFF	TGTGCCAGCGGCGGGAGCTATGAGCAGTTCTTC
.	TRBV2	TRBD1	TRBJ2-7	CASGGQGLYEQYF	TGTGCCAGCGGGGGACAGGGACTCTACGAGCAGTACTTC
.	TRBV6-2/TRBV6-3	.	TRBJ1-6	CASSFGPYNSPLHF	TGTGCCAGCAGTTTTGGCCCCTATAATTCACCCCTCCACTTT
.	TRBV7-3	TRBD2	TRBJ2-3	CASSLMPGLAGETDTQYF	TGTGCCAGCAGCTTAATGCCCGGGCTAGCGGGAGAGACAGATACGCAGTATTTT
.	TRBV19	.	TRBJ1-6	CACSWQGRVSSPLHF	TGTGCCTGTAGTTGGCAGGGGCGCGTGTCCTCACCCCTCCACTTT
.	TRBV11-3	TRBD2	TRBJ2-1	CASSSGLAGGSEQFF	TGTGCCAGCAGCTCTGGACTAGCGGGAGGGTCTGAGCAGTTCTTC